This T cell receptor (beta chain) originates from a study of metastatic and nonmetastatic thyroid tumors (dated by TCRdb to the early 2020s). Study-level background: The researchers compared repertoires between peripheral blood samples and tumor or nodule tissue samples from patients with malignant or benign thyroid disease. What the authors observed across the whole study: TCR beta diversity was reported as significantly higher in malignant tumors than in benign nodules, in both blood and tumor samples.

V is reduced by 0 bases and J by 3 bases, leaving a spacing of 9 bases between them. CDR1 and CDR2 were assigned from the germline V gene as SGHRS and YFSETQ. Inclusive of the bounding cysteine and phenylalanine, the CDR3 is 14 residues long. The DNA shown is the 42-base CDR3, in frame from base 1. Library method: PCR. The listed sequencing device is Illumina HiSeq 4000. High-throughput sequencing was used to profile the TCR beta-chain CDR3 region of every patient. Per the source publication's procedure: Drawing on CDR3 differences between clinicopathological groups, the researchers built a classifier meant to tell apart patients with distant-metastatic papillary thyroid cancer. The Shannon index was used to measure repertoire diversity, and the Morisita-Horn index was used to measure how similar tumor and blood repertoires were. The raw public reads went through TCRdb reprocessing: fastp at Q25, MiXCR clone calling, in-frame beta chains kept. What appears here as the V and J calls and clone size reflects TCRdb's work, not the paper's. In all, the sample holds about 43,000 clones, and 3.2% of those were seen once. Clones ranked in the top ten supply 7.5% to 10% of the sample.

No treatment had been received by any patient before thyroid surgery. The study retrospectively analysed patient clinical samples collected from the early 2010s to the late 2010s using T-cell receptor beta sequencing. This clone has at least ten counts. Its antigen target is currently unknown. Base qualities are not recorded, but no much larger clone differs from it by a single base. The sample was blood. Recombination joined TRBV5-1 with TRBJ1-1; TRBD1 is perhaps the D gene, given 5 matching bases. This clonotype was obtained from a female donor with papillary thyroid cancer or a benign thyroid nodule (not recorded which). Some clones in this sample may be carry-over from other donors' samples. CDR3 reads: CASSLAGAYTEAFF. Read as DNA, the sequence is TGCGCCAGCAGCTTGGCCGGGGCATACACTGAAGCTTTCTTT.